The sequence of this T cell receptor beta chain was determined in a study of OX40 agonist ivuxolimab in advanced cancers. About the study as a whole: Ivuxolimab was a fully human IgG2 agonistic monoclonal antibody targeting the costimulatory receptor OX40 (CD134). Intravenous ivuxolimab was administered to patients every 2 weeks at six dose levels: 0.01, 0.1, 0.3, 1.5, 3 and 10 mg/kg. Of the 52 patients in dose escalation, 19 had hepatocellular carcinoma, roughly 15 had melanoma, 9 had renal cell carcinoma and 9 had head and neck cancer. A male proportion of 70% to 90% and a mean age of approximately 60 years, ranging from 23 to 79, were recorded for the dose-escalation cohort. Patients were allowed to have had prior anti-PD-1, anti-PD-L1 or anti-CTLA-4 therapy, and around two fifths of the dose-escalation patients had been treated with checkpoint inhibitors. Partial responses occurred in three dose-escalation patients: two with cutaneous melanoma and one with hepatocellular carcinoma. Peripheral TCRbeta sequencing aimed to test whether ivuxolimab altered TCR sequence diversity and caused clonal T-cell expansion. The monotherapy dose-escalation portion (N ≈ 56 patients) of the phase I ivuxolimab trial is reported in the paper.

Via the germline V gene, CDR1 is SGDLS and CDR2 YYNGEE. The CDR3 covers 14 residues, taking in both the cysteine and the phenylalanine. CDR3 DNA only is kept here, 42 bases in frame from base 1. The V end gives up 0 bases and the J end 6 bases, leaving 6 bases in the junction not matched to a gene. Genomic DNA was extracted from sorted cells for sequencing of the TCRbeta CDR3 region. TCRbeta CDR3 regions were sequenced using the immunoSEQ Assay. TCRdb mirrors the immuneACCESS table, restricted to in-frame sequences. Some clones are absent from its copies; in checked studies, under half trace to an unresolved V gene, and the reason for the others is unknown. Within this sample are approximately 12,000 clones, with 65% to 80% of them counted one time only. Approximately 26% of the sample lies in the top ten. The trial excluded patients who had a history of autoimmune disease or were on systemic immunosuppression. Peripheral blood for TCR sequencing was collected from all dose cohorts at baseline, on cycle 4 day 1, and on cycle 7 day 1. Samples came from an open-label, multicenter, first-in-human phase I dose-escalation trial of ivuxolimab. Adults with locally advanced or metastatic head and neck squamous cell, hepatocellular, melanoma or renal cell carcinoma were enrolled in the trial. CD4+ and CD8+ T cells were sorted separately from peripheral blood before TCR sequencing.

With regard to this clone: Its antigen is unknown. Per-base quality was not reported, and no clone a single base away is much larger than it.

Overall results and qualifications from the work: At doses of 0.1 to 3.0 mg/kg, clonal expansion of both CD4+ and CD8+ T cells in blood was seen between baseline and week 6. In the 0.1-3.0 mg/kg groups, partial responders had among the lowest normalized peripheral clonal expansion, particularly in CD8+ T cells. The antigen specificity of the peripheral T cells that underwent clonal expansion was not determined. Low levels of normalized T-cell clonal expansion were also seen in some nonresponding patients. After ivuxolimab, CD8+ T cells had more expanded clones than CD4+ T cells on average.

The sample here was CD4+ or CD8+ T cells sorted from blood, taken in a trial of the OX40 agonist ivuxolimab. The sequence links TRBV9 to TRBJ2-7; TRBD2 agrees with 7 junctional bases. This TCR was recovered from an adult with an advanced solid tumor such as melanoma, head and neck, liver or kidney cancer. CDR3 protein: CASSVGASGLEQYF. The DNA sequence is TGTGCCAGCAGCGTAGGAGCTAGCGGTCTCGAGCAGTACTTC.